The clone carrying this TCR beta chain was found a few times. The antigen remains unidentified. The CDR3 is made up of 13 amino acids. V dropped 4 bases and J dropped 3 bases, with 10 bases sitting between them. From germline, CDR1 is SQVTM and CDR2 ANQGSEA. TCRdb reprocessed the 5' RACE reads with MiXCR, giving one entry per CDR3 protein. This repertoire shows approximately 300,000 distinct CDR3 sequences, 13% found once; its top ten account for around 0.49%. This sample is drawn from a study of T cells after yellow fever vaccination. Study-wide points: The bulk population could contribute abundant contaminating clonotypes to FACS-sorted repertoires. At under 97% for CD4 and about 87% for CD8, most primary-vaccination clones showed up again after the booster. There was a small share of clonotypes that showed up in both the CD4 and CD8 compartments. Peak timing came faster in the weaker secondary response, day 5 versus 15.

The V and J genes are TRBV29-1 and TRBJ1-5; D may be TRBD1 (5 bases). Material: CD4+ T cells sorted from PBMCs, obtained 45 days after the yellow fever booster vaccination. This sequence was found in a man aged 25-45 years who received the YFV17D yellow fever vaccine. CDR3 sequence reads: CSVADSFNQPQHF. As DNA, the CDR3 is TGCAGCGTTGCTGACAGCTTCAATCAGCCCCAGCATTTT.